This TCR beta chain was documented in a study of control samples from healthy donors and cancer patients. TCRdb's copy holds only in-frame clones and misses some; the assay was immunoSEQ multiplex PCR. The data contain some 160,000 clones, roughly nine tenths of them singletons. The CDR3 extends over 13 amino acids. V lost 3 bases to trimming and J lost 1 base, with 5 bases between them. Germline V lookup: CDR1 LNHDA, CDR2 SQIVND (reference sequence). This chain connects TRBV19 to TRBJ2-3; D is unresolved. The receptor was derived from a woman aged 25 to 39 in good health. Sequencing was performed on blood. The CDR3 spells CASSITGTDTQYF. The CDR3 nucleotides are TGTGCCAGTAGTATCACTGGCACAGATACGCAGTATTTT.